One and the same sample provided the 5 T cell receptor beta chains below, sequenced in a study of CD8+ T cells in alopecia areata. Following RNA extraction, reverse transcription yielded cDNA that acted as the sequencing template. Clones were read by immunoSEQ multiplex PCR, and TCRdb kept only the in-frame ones, dropping some. Listed for the sample are under 350,000 clones, none seen a single time. Combined cutaneous lymph node cells underwent sorting by CD4, CD8alpha, NKG2D, NKG2ACE and additional markers. The sample was CD4+ T cells sorted from a lymph node. The receptors originated from a C3H/HeJ mouse with alopecia areata. This line is of MHC haplotype H2-k.

The table lists this clone with a few counts. The listed genes are named as in mouse. Coverage ceases 4 residues before the CDR3 finishes, and the germline J gene fills in the end. The sample holds other DNA sequences that translate to the same CDR3. The chain links TRBV17 to TRBJ2-7, with 7 bases that match TRBD2. The CDR3 covers 12 residues. Per germline, CDR1 MNHDT and CDR2 YYDKIL. CDR3 loop: CASSRLGYEQYF. The CDR3 DNA, read in part, is TGTGCTAGCAGTCGACTGGGATAT.

This clone appeared a few times. Gene names and germline refer to mouse. Read coverage stops 4 residues before the CDR3 terminus; the germline J gene supplies the remainder. V is TRBV13-1 and J is TRBJ2-2; the D is unclear. Trimming stripped 4 bases from V and 2 bases from J, with 6 bases between. Looked up from germline, CDR1 is NSHNY and CDR2 is SYGAGN. This CDR3 spans 13 amino acids. CDR3 DNA (partial): TGTGCCAGCAGTCGTGGGAACACCGGG. Translating gives CASSRGNTG. The full CDR3 protein reads CASSRGNTGQLYF.

About this clone: The genes are named according to mouse. Read sequence stops 4 residues before the CDR3 end, and the germline J gene provides the missing end. The J gene is TRBJ2-5, the V gene TRBV13-2, with TRBD2 matching 8 bases. Per the germline V gene, CDR1 is NNHNN and CDR2 is SYGAGS (reference sequence). Trimming at V came to 3 bases and at J to 0 bases, leaving 3 bases not matched to a gene. This CDR3 spans 15 amino acids. The CDR3 protein is CASGGGGANQDTQYF. The covered CDR3 bases are TGTGCCAGCGGTGGAGGGGGGGCTAACCAAGAC.

A remark on this clone: Germline and genes here are mouse. The read stops 4 residues short of the end of the CDR3; the missing end is completed from the germline J gene. The chain links TRBV21 to TRBJ2-7; D is ambiguous. TRBV21 qualifies as an ORF whose function is uncertain. The V end lost 3 bases, the J end lost 0 bases, and 9 bases lay between the germline ends. CDR3 length: 14 residues. The CDR3 sequence is CASSHPRSSYEQYF. The covered CDR3 bases are TGTGCTAGCAGTCATCCCAGGAGCTCCTAT.

Turning to this clone: Each gene name is a mouse one. The sequence runs out 4 residues before the end of the CDR3; the remainder is reconstructed from the germline J gene. The chain joins TRBV5 to TRBJ2-1; 12 nucleotides agree with TRBD2. The V gene end was trimmed by 0 bases and the J gene end by 3 bases; junction bases not matched to a gene: 6. The CDR3 length is 18 residues. Germline loops: CDR1 LGHNA, CDR2 YNLKQL (reference sequence). This CDR3 reads CASSQDRGLGGFYAEQFF. The part of the CDR3 DNA that was read is TGTGCCAGCAGCCAAGATAGGGGACTGGGGGGCTTCTATGCT.